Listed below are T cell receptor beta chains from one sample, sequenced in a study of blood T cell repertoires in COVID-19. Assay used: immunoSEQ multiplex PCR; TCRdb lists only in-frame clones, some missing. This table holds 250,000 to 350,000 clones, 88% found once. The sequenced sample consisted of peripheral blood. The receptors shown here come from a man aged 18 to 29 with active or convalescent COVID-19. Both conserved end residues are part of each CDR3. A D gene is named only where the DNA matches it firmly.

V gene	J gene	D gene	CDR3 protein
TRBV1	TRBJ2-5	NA	CTSSAGDRKEETQYF
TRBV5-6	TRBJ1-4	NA	CASSSLREGQKLFF
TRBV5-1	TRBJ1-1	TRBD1	CASSEMTGGVTEAFF
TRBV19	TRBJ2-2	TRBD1	CASSTRTGKTHGELFF
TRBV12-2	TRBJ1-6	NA	CASRLSSPHRSSYNSPLHF
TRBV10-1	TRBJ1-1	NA	CASRLTANTEAFF
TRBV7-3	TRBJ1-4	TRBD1	CASSMTGGAGEKLFF
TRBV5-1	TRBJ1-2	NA	CASSLDPTALNYGYTF
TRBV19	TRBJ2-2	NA	CASTPSTNTGELFF
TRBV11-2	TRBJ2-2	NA	CASSSLLGRNTGELFF
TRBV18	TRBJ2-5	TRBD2	CASSPRGGSQETQYF
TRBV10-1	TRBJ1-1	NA	CASCNQAGGEAFF
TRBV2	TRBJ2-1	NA	CASSVRSSYNEQFF
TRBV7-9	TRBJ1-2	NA	CASSTQGTNYGYTF
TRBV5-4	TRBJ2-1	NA	CASSLVAVGGNEQFF
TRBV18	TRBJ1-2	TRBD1	CASSLPGTGGNYGYTF
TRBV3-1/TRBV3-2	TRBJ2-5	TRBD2	CASSRRLRGGPETQYF
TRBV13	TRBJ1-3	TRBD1	CASSLGTGTGNTIYF
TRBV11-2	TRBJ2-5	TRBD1	CASSGGTGKETQYF
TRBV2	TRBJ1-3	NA	CASESSGNTIYF
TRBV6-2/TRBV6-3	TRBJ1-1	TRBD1	CASSYSTGGRDTEAFF
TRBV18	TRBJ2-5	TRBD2	CASSPYGGVQETQYF
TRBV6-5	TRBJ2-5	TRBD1	CASSQDRTGETQYF
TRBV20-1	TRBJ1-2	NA	CSARPQYGYTF
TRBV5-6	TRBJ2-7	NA	CASSSGTSPIYEQYF
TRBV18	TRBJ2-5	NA	CASSPGTSQETQYF
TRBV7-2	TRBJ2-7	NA	CASSSGLHEQYF
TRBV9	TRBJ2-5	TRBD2	CASSGSGLAGGNWVETQYF
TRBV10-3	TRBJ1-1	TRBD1	CAISRDRSTEAFF
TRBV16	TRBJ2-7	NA	CASSQSIALSSYEQYF
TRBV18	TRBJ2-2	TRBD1	CASPRTGVDTGELFF
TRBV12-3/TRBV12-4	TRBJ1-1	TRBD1	CASSWRSRGQAFF
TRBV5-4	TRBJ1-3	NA	CASSFQGSGNTIYF
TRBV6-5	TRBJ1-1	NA	CASSANSYTEAFF
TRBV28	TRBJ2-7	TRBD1	CASSSRRGPYEQYF
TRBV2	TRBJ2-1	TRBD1	CASSSNKYGTESYNEQFF
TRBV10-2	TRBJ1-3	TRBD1	CASSGGQGANTIYF
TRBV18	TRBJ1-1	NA	CASSESVNTEAFF
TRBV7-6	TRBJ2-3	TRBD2	CASSFETSGGANTQYF
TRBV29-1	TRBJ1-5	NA	CSVSDGGGEPQHF
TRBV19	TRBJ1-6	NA	CASSIQVNSPLHF